This section outlines one T cell receptor beta chain sequence together with its context. V lost 3 bases, J lost 0 bases, and 18 bases lay in between. Germline V gives CDR1 KGHSH, CDR2 LQKENI. The CDR3 spans 19 residues. The entry originates in a study of blood T cell repertoires in COVID-19. Original processing notes: Amplification from reference gene primers served as the basis for estimated nucleated cell counts. The protocol was immunoSEQ multiplex PCR, while the TCRdb copy is restricted to in-frame clones and leaves out a portion. The V and J calls and clone size come from that table; D and trimming were worked out from the DNA. The sample records 300,000 to 350,000 clones, about nine tenths being singletons.

Sequencing was performed on PBMCs or T cells enriched from blood (not recorded which). The chain joins TRBV18 to TRBJ1-6, with a tentative D call TRBD1 (5 bases). This clonotype originated in a woman aged 25 to 39 who had recovered from COVID-19. DNA for the CDR3: TGTGCCAGCTCACCCCCGCAGGGACTCTTCAGCTCCTATAATTCACCCCTCCACTTT. This sequence encodes CASSPPQGLFSSYNSPLHF.